These 8 T cell receptor beta chains were all obtained from the same sample, sequenced in a study of blood T cell repertoires in COVID-19. Repertoires were generated with immunoSEQ multiplex PCR, while TCRdb's copy carries only in-frame clones and drops some. Of 95,000 to 150,000 clones in the sample, around 81% were seen once. The specimen sequenced was peripheral blood. The receptors originated from a man aged 70-80 years with acute or convalescent COVID-19.

The chain carries TRBV5-4 and TRBJ2-7; 14 nucleotides line up with TRBD2. The germline gives CDR1 SGHNT, CDR2 YYREEE (reference sequence). V trimming: 0 bases; J trimming: 2 bases; junction bases outside the gene matches: 1. The CDR3 loop spans 16 amino acids. In DNA, the CDR3 is TGTGCCAGCAGCTTGGGACTAGCGGGGGGGACCTACGAGCAGTACTTC. It translates to CASSLGLAGGTYEQYF.

The gene calls are TRBV7-3 and TRBJ1-1, with 12 positions matching TRBD1. The CDR3 extends over 16 amino acids. Germline V gene sequence: CDR1 SGHTA, CDR2 FQGTGA. Trimming cost V 2 bases and J 5 bases; bases outside gene matches: 6. CDR3 sequence: CASSLGAGQGATEAFF. CDR3 nucleotide sequence: TGTGCCAGCAGCTTAGGGGCGGGACAGGGGGCAACTGAAGCTTTCTTT.

The genes are TRBV5-1 and TRBJ2-3; 8 nucleotides line up with TRBD2. The V gene's germline CDR1 is SGHRS and CDR2 YFSETQ. V was clipped by 0 bases and J by 2 bases; unmatched bases: 2. The CDR3 covers 15 residues. CDR3 DNA sequence: TGCGCCAGCAGCTTGGCCGGGGGGGCCACAGATACGCAGTATTTT. Residues: CASSLAGGATDTQYF.

The genes are TRBV3-1 (or the pseudogene TRBV3-2) and TRBJ1-5, with D unresolved. The germline gives CDR1 LGHDT, CDR2 YNNKEL (reference sequence). This CDR3 contains 18 residues. V lost 0 bases, J lost 2 bases, and 17 bases lay in between. CDR3 sequence reads: CASSQDLAAGWGNQPQHF. In DNA, the CDR3 is TGTGCCAGCAGCCAAGATCTGGCGGCTGGGTGGGGCAATCAGCCCCAGCATTTT.

The rearrangement joins TRBV14 to TRBJ1-1; no clear D. The germline gives CDR1 SGHDN, CDR2 FVKESK. This CDR3 has 11 residues. The V end was cut by 2 bases, the J end by 11 bases, with 9 bases between. CDR3 amino acids: CASSQFGLAFF. CDR3 bases: TGTGCCAGCAGCCAATTCGGGTTGGCTTTCTTT.

The chain has TRBV5-6 and TRBJ2-7, with 7 bases matching TRBD1. Germline assignment: CDR1 SGHDT and CDR2 YYEEEE. V gave up 1 base and J gave up 7 bases; unmatched junction bases: 14. The CDR3 is 16 amino acids. Here the CDR3 DNA reads TGTGCCAGCAGCTTGAGAGGACAGGAGCATACTGGGGAGCAGTACTTC. Its protein is CASSLRGQEHTGEQYF.

This chain links TRBV5-6 with TRBJ2-4; D ambiguous. There are 14 residues in the CDR3. Trimming shortened V by 3 bases and J by 2 bases, and 9 bases separated the two germline ends. The germline gives CDR1 SGHDT, CDR2 YYEEEE. The CDR3 DNA is TGTGCCAGCAGCTCTGCGAGTACCAAAAACATTCAGTACTTC. The encoded protein is CASSSASTKNIQYF. Variable domain in full (rest from reference TRBV5-6 and TRBJ2-4): DAGVTQSPTHLIKTRGQQVTLRCSPKSGHDTVSWYQQALGQGPQFIFQYYEEEERQRGNFPDRFSGHQFPNYSSELNVNALLLGDSALYLCASSSASTKNIQYFGAGTRLSVL.

The rearrangement uses TRBV9 and TRBJ2-5; possible D gene TRBD1, 6 bases. The CDR3 contains 21 residues. Germline lookup yields CDR1 SGDLS and CDR2 YYNGEE. Trimming took off 0 bases at V and 1 base at J, with 28 bases between the two ends. The CDR3 protein is CASSVGVPLGWWDTIQETQYF. The CDR3 DNA is TGTGCCAGCAGCGTAGGGGTCCCCCTAGGTTGGTGGGACACGATCCAAGAGACCCAGTACTTC.